What follows describes a single TCR beta chain. Treatment specified: randomized to nivolumab then ipilimumab (arm A) or the reverse (arm B). Live CD3+CD8+ CD19− CD56− cells were sorted from PBMCs. This entry belongs to a study of sequential checkpoint blockade in melanoma. Assay used: immunoSEQ multiplex PCR; TCRdb lists only in-frame clones, some missing. The sample lists about 17,000 clones; about two thirds were seen once. Trimming shortened V by 2 bases and J by 0 bases, and 10 bases separated the two germline ends. Germline values: CDR1 MDHEN, CDR2 SYDVKM. The CDR3 is made up of 15 amino acids. The material sequenced was CD8+ T cells sorted from blood (inferred from file names), taken from a patient given nivolumab and ipilimumab in sequence. The origin of this receptor is a human donor with melanoma. The gene calls are TRBV28 and TRBJ1-1; possible D gene TRBD1, 5 bases. The CDR3 loop is CASSLTGLLNTEAFF. CDR3 DNA sequence: TGTGCCAGCAGTTTAACAGGTCTTCTGAACACTGAAGCTTTCTTT.